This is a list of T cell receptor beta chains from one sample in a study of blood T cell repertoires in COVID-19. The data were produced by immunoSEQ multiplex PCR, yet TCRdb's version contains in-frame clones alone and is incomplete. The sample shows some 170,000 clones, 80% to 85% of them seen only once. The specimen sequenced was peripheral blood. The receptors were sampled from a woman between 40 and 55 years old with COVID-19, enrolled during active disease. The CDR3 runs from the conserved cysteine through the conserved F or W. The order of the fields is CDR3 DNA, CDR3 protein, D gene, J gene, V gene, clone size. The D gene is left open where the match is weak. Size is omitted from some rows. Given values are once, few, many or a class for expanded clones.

TGTGCCAGCAGCTTCAGCGGGGGGCGCACAGATACGCAGTATTTT CASSFSGGRTDTQYF TRBD2 TRBJ2-3 TRBV5-5 -
TGTGCCAGCAGCCAAGGTGCGACAGGGAACTATGGCTACACCTTC CASSQGATGNYGYTF TRBD1 TRBJ1-2 TRBV3-1/TRBV3-2 -
TGCAGTGCGAGCACGTGGGGCTACACCTTC CSASTWGYTF - TRBJ1-2 TRBV20-1 -
TGTGCCAGCAGTGACCGCAGGGGAGTAGGCTATGGCTACACCTTC CASSDRRGVGYGYTF - TRBJ1-2 TRBV2 -
TGTGCCAGTAGTATAGATAAAGGACTAGCGGGCACCGGGGAGCTGTTTTTT CASSIDKGLAGTGELFF TRBD2 TRBJ2-2 TRBV19 -
TGCGCCAGCAGCTTATATCCAGCAACTAATGAAAAACTGTTTTTT CASSLYPATNEKLFF - TRBJ1-4 TRBV5-1 -
TGTGCCAGCAGGCTGGACGCGGGGCAGTTCTTC CASRLDAGQFF - TRBJ2-1 TRBV7-6 few
TGCGCCAGCAGCCTAATTGGACAGGGGGCTCGGACTGAAGCTTTCTTT CASSLIGQGARTEAFF TRBD1 TRBJ1-1 TRBV5-1 -
TGTGCCAGCAGCCAGAGTTCGGAGGACCGGGGACTGTTTTTT CASSQSSEDRGLFF - TRBJ2-2 TRBV7-9 -
TGTGCCAGCAGCTTAACGCCCACCATGAGGGACACTGAAGCTTTCTTT CASSLTPTMRDTEAFF - TRBJ1-1 TRBV7-3 -
TGTGCCAGCAGCGCTGGTAGGGGCCCCTACGAGCAGTACTTC CASSAGRGPYEQYF - TRBJ2-7 TRBV11-3 -
TGCGCCAGCAGCCAAGGTGGCCTAGCGGGATCCTACGAGCAGTACTTC CASSQGGLAGSYEQYF TRBD2 TRBJ2-7 TRBV4-1 -
TGCAGCGTTGAGGGGGGGCAGAGGTATGGCTACACCTTC CSVEGGQRYGYTF - TRBJ1-2 TRBV29-1 -
TGTGCCAGCTATCCCCGGGGTCTAAATTCACCCCTCCACTTT CASYPRGLNSPLHF - TRBJ1-6 TRBV27 -
TGTGCCAGTAGTGTACCGTCCCACTGGGGGCTTGGGCAGCCCCAGCATTTT CASSVPSHWGLGQPQHF - TRBJ1-5 TRBV19 -
TGTGCCAGCAGCTTAGGACAGAGAGACACCGGGGAGCTGTTTTTT CASSLGQRDTGELFF - TRBJ2-2 TRBV5-4 few
TGTGCCAGCAGTGAATACCTCGGTTCTAGCGCGCAGTATTTT CASSEYLGSSAQYF - TRBJ2-3 TRBV25-1 -
TGTGCCAGCACCCCACAATCCGTTTACGAGCAGTACTTC CASTPQSVYEQYF - TRBJ2-7 TRBV6-6 many
TGTGCCAGCAGCCAGGCCCGCTATGGCTACACCTTC CASSQARYGYTF - TRBJ1-2 TRBV19 -
TGTGCCACCAGCGCACCGAGTGTGCAGTACTTC CATSAPSVQYF - TRBJ2-5 TRBV15 -
TGTGCCAGCAGTGACTCGCGGGAGACAGATACGCAGTATTTT CASSDSRETDTQYF TRBD2 TRBJ2-3 TRBV6-4 -
TGTGCCAGCAGTTCACATGAGACCCAGTACTTC CASSSHETQYF - TRBJ2-5 TRBV6-2/TRBV6-3 once
TGTGCCAGTAGTACGGGACAGTCAGGTTTGGCTTTCTTT CASSTGQSGLAFF TRBD1 TRBJ1-1 TRBV19 -
TGTGCCAGCTCACCACCCGGGACAGGGGCGGAGGAGCAGTACTTC CASSPPGTGAEEQYF TRBD1 TRBJ2-7 TRBV18 -
TGTGCCAGCAGCTTAATCAGGGAATTCACAGATACGCAGTATTTT CASSLIREFTDTQYF - TRBJ2-3 TRBV7-9 -
TGTGCCAGCAGTGATGAGAACAGGCGCTACGAGCAGTACTTC CASSDENRRYEQYF - TRBJ2-7 TRBV2 -
TGCGCCAGCAGCTTGGAGCGGCCGGGCTCTTCACCCCTCCACTTT CASSLERPGSSPLHF - TRBJ1-6 TRBV5-1 -
TGTGCCAGCAGTTCCCCAACGCTACCGGGACTCTATGGCTACACCTTC CASSSPTLPGLYGYTF - TRBJ1-2 TRBV28 -
TGTGCCAGCAGCCTTCGGACAGTAGGCACCATATATTTT CASSLRTVGTIYF - TRBJ1-3 TRBV3-1/TRBV3-2 -
TGTGCCAGCACCCCCCCGCAGCCCCAGCATTTT CASTPPQPQHF - TRBJ1-5 TRBV28 few
TGTGCCAGTAGTACTAGCGGTAGCACAGATACGCAGTATTTT CASSTSGSTDTQYF TRBD2 TRBJ2-3 TRBV19 few
TGTGCCAGCAGCGGCTCGGGAGTCGCCAATGAGCAGTTCTTC CASSGSGVANEQFF - TRBJ2-1 TRBV11-3 -
TGTGCCAGCAGCGCCGGTCTCCTATCACCCGCCTACGAGCAGTACTTC CASSAGLLSPAYEQYF - TRBJ2-7 TRBV9 -
TGTGCTAGTGCCAGACTCGCTTCCACAGATACGCAGTATTTT CASARLASTDTQYF - TRBJ2-3 TRBV12-5 -
TGTGCCAGCAGTGTCACTAGCGGGACCACAGATACGCAGTATTTT CASSVTSGTTDTQYF TRBD2 TRBJ2-3 TRBV6-4 -
TGTGCCAGCAGCCCTATTGCCTACGAGCAGTACTTC CASSPIAYEQYF - TRBJ2-7 TRBV28 -
TGTGCTAGTGGTTTGGGCCCACTAGCGGGAGCAGATACGCAGTATTTT CASGLGPLAGADTQYF TRBD2 TRBJ2-3 TRBV12-5 -
TGTGCCAGCAGCGCGGGACAGGGTAGAGAGACCCAGTACTTC CASSAGQGRETQYF TRBD1 TRBJ2-5 TRBV7-3 -
TGCGCCAGCAGCTTCTCGCAGGGCCCTGAAGCTTTCTTT CASSFSQGPEAFF - TRBJ1-1 TRBV5-1 -
TGTGCCACCAGCAGAGATGGGACAGAAGAGACCCAGTACTTC CATSRDGTEETQYF TRBD1 TRBJ2-5 TRBV15 -
TGTGCCAGCAGTCACAGGGGACAAGAGACCCAGTACTTC CASSHRGQETQYF TRBD1 TRBJ2-5 TRBV27 -
TGTGCCAGCAGCACCCGGACAGGAGCCTATGGCTACACCTTC CASSTRTGAYGYTF TRBD1 TRBJ1-2 TRBV11-2 -
TGTGCCAGCAATAGTTACCCCTACAATGAGCAGTTCTTC CASNSYPYNEQFF - TRBJ2-1 TRBV3-1/TRBV3-2 -
TGTGCCAGCAGCTTGGTGGCAGGGGGCGAAGCTTTCTTT CASSLVAGGEAFF TRBD1 TRBJ1-1 TRBV5-4 -
TGTGCCAGCAGCTTAAGAGGGTACGGCTACACCTTC CASSLRGYGYTF - TRBJ1-2 TRBV7-3 -
TGCGCCAGCAGCTTGGCAGGGTTAAATCAGCCCCAGCATTTT CASSLAGLNQPQHF - TRBJ1-5 TRBV5-1 -
TGTGCCAGTAGTTTATCGGGACAGACGAACACTGAAGCTTTCTTT CASSLSGQTNTEAFF TRBD1 TRBJ1-1 TRBV19 -
TGTGCCAGCAGCTTGGGCTACTCCTACGAGCAGTACTTC CASSLGYSYEQYF - TRBJ2-7 TRBV13 -
TGTACCAGCAGTCCGGCGAGGGCGAATCAGCCCCAGCATTTT CTSSPARANQPQHF - TRBJ1-5 TRBV6-5 -
TGTGCCAGCAGCCGGCTAGCGGGAGGAGTGGGATCCTACAATGAGCAGTTCTTC CASSRLAGGVGSYNEQFF TRBD2 TRBJ2-1 TRBV7-2 -
TGTGCCAGCTCACCAATCTCAGAGACTGGGACCCAGTACTTC CASSPISETGTQYF - TRBJ2-5 TRBV18 many
TGTGCCACCAGCAGTGCAGGGGTTGCAACTAATGAAAAACTGTTTTTT CATSSAGVATNEKLFF - TRBJ1-4 TRBV15 -
TGCAGCGTTGGGACACAGGACAACACCTACGAGCAGTACTTC CSVGTQDNTYEQYF - TRBJ2-7 TRBV29-1 once
TGTGCCAGCAGTTACTCGTGGACAGGTAACTACGAGCAGTACTTC CASSYSWTGNYEQYF TRBD1 TRBJ2-7 TRBV6-5 -
TGCAGTGCTAGAGATAAGCCAAATTGGTTCTTC CSARDKPNWFF - TRBJ2-1 TRBV20-1 -
TGTGCCAGTATTGGCCCCGCAGGGCCTTATGGCTACACCTTC CASIGPAGPYGYTF - TRBJ1-2 TRBV19 -